The clone carrying this TCR beta chain has ten or more counts. Its antigen is still unknown. The CDR3 runs to 14 residues. Deletions cut 3 bases from V and 2 bases from J, with 11 bases between. Germline V gives CDR1 MNHEY, CDR2 SVGAGI. Tagging with unique molecular identifiers was applied to individual cDNA molecules. TCRdb redid the calling of the 5' RACE reads with MiXCR, one entry per CDR3 protein. The repertoire holds 75,000 to 90,000 distinct CDR3 sequences, with 9.5% to 15% as singletons. These data originate in a study of early T cells in non-severe SARS-CoV-2 infection. General observations from the study: Matching against VDJdb likely underestimated virus-specific expansions, favoring anti-spike CD8.

This sequence was found in an adult who was a healthcare worker with PCR-confirmed SARS-CoV-2 infection or an uninfected control (not recorded which). Specimen: whole blood. The V gene is TRBV6-5, the J gene TRBJ2-7, with D tentatively TRBD1 or TRBD2 (6 bases each). In DNA, the CDR3 is TGTGCCAGCAGTTATTCGGGGGACACCTACGAGCAGTACTTC. Protein sequence: CASSYSGDTYEQYF.